This T cell receptor (beta chain) was obtained from a study of T cell changes during pregnancy in multiple sclerosis. Method: immunoSEQ multiplex PCR; TCRdb's copy keeps in-frame clones and lacks some. The sample consists of tens of thousands of clones, roughly 87% of them appearing once. A single count supports this clone. The identical CDR3 is also encoded by other nucleotide sequences in the sample. This sample comprised CD8+ T cells from peripheral blood mononuclear cells, obtained in the first trimester of pregnancy. This receptor was identified in a female donor with multiple sclerosis, enrolled in a pregnancy study.

The DNA for the CDR3 is TGCGCCAGCAGCCCGGACAGAAATTCACCCCTCCACTTT. Amino acid sequence: CASSPDRNSPLHF. The chain combines TRBV4-1 with TRBJ1-6; D is possibly TRBD1 (6 bases). V shed 4 bases and J shed 7 bases, with 8 bases lying between them. Germline CDR1 MGHRA, CDR2 YSYEKL. There are 13 residues in the CDR3.